Following are 13 T cell receptor beta chains from one sample sequenced in a study of shared clonotypes between healthy human individuals. In the naive CD8 group, cells lacked CD45RO and were positively selected for CCR7, so terminally differentiated effector memory CD45RA+ cells were left out. The protocol was immunoSEQ multiplex PCR, while the TCRdb copy is restricted to in-frame clones and leaves out a portion. The sample consists of millions of clones, about 95% of them appearing once. Material: naive CD8+ T cells sorted from blood. The receptors come from a man aged 18 to 30 in good health.

The genes are TRBV7-8 and TRBJ1-1; 7 bases are a match to TRBD1. With 5 bases clipped from V and 1 base from J, the junction kept 7 bases outside the gene matches. The CDR3 has 15 amino acids. Germline-derived CDR1 and CDR2 are SGHVS and FQNEAQ. CDR3 bases: TGTGCCAGCAGCCCTCGACAGGGTACGAACACTGAAGCTTTCTTT. It yields the protein CASSPRQGTNTEAFF.

The chain couples TRBV21-1 to TRBJ2-1; the D call of TRBD1 is as the table states it, not checked on the DNA. TRBV21-1 is designated a pseudogene. CDR3 length equals 13 residues. CDR3 bases: TGTGCCAGCAGCGACCACAGGGTTCCTGAGCAGTTCTTC. It yields the protein CASSDHRVPEQFF.

This chain joins TRBV7-9 and TRBJ2-1; 7 bases fit TRBD1. Trimming at V came to 5 bases and at J to 8 bases, leaving 3 bases not matched to a gene. In germline, CDR1 is SEHNR, CDR2 FQNEAQ (reference sequence). The CDR3 covers 12 residues. The CDR3 DNA sequence: TGTGCCAGCAGCCGCACAGGGGATGAGCAGTTCTTC. This codes for CASSRTGDEQFF.

This rearrangement joins TRBV19 to TRBJ1-2, with D unresolved. Trimming shortened V by 1 base and J by 0 bases, and 9 bases separated the two germline ends. The germline gives CDR1 LNHDA, CDR2 SQIVND (reference sequence). The CDR3 length is 15 residues. Here the CDR3 reads CASSIVGTSNYGYTF. DNA of the CDR3: TGTGCCAGTAGTATAGTTGGCACCTCTAACTATGGCTACACCTTC.

The chain couples TRBV28 to TRBJ2-5, with D maybe TRBD1 (5 bases). In germline, CDR1 is MDHEN, CDR2 SYDVKM. The CDR3 extends over 16 amino acids. V was clipped by 3 bases and J by 1 base, with 15 bases between them. The CDR3 DNA sequence: TGTGCCAGCAGTTTTAGGGCAGGGCCCTTCCAAGAGACCCAGTACTTC. Protein sequence: CASSFRAGPFQETQYF.

V is TRBV28 and J is TRBJ2-1, with D tentatively TRBD2 (7 bases). V was trimmed by 5 bases and J by 4 bases, leaving 18 bases between them. This CDR3 is built from 16 residues. Germline CDR1 reads MDHEN; CDR2 reads SYDVKM. Here the CDR3 reads CASSPPVAGAYNEQFF. For the CDR3, the DNA is TGTGCCAGCAGTCCGCCGGTGGCGGGGGCATACAATGAGCAGTTCTTC.

The chain employs TRBV4-1 and TRBJ2-5; D is unresolved. CDR3 size: 15 residues. Germline V CDR1 and CDR2: MGHRA, YSYEKL. V gave up 0 bases and J gave up 5 bases, with 13 bases separating them. The CDR3 reads CASSQEDGFQETQYF. The CDR3 nucleotides are TGCGCCAGCAGCCAAGAGGACGGATTCCAGGAGACCCAGTACTTC.

The chain carries TRBV5-1 and TRBJ2-6; TRBD1 matches at 7 bases. The CDR3 has 21 amino acids. The junction had 15 bases not matched to a gene; V was cut back by 0 bases and J by 0 bases. Germline lookup yields CDR1 SGHRS and CDR2 YFSETQ. Here the CDR3 reads CASSLDRQGRALSSGANVLTF. For the CDR3, the DNA is TGCGCCAGCAGCTTGGACAGACAGGGAAGGGCTTTGTCCTCTGGGGCCAACGTCCTGACTTTC. The full variable domain, with the rest looked up from reference TRBV5-1 and TRBJ2-6, is KAGVTQTPRYLIKTRGQQVTLSCSPISGHRSVSWYQQTPGQGLQFLFEYFSETQRNKGNFPGRFSGRQFSNSRSEMNVSTLELGDSALYLCASSLDRQGRALSSGANVLTFGAGSRLTVL.

This chain uses TRBV13 with TRBJ2-1; TRBD2 agrees at 11 bases. The CDR3 runs to 19 residues. Germline CDR1 reads PRHDT; CDR2 reads FYEKMQ (reference sequence). Trimming removed 4 bases from V and 2 bases from J; junction bases left unmatched: 13. CDR3 DNA sequence: TGTGCCAGCAGCTCACCGGGACTAGCGGACATTCTGGCCTACAATGAGCAGTTCTTC. Its translation: CASSSPGLADILAYNEQFF.

This rearrangement joins TRBV5-6 to TRBJ2-4; unclear D gene. The CDR3 runs to 15 residues. The germline gives CDR1 SGHDT, CDR2 YYEEEE. With 2 bases removed from V and 10 bases from J, the gap between germline ends came to 19 bases. CDR3 DNA sequence: TGTGCCAGCAGCTTCCTCTCCGATCCGGTCCGGATTCAGTACTTC. Its translation: CASSFLSDPVRIQYF. Combining the CDR3 with reference TRBV5-6 and TRBJ2-4 gives the whole variable domain DAGVTQSPTHLIKTRGQQVTLRCSPKSGHDTVSWYQQALGQGPQFIFQYYEEEERQRGNFPDRFSGHQFPNYSSELNVNALLLGDSALYLCASSFLSDPVRIQYFGAGTRLSVL.

The chain employs TRBV4-1 and TRBJ2-5; maybe TRBD1 (5 bases). CDR1 and CDR2 from the germline V gene are MGHRA and YSYEKL. The CDR3 is made up of 13 amino acids. The V end lost 2 bases, the J end lost 5 bases, and 9 bases lay between the germline ends. The CDR3 loop is CASSQSPGETQYF. CDR3 DNA: TGCGCCAGCAGCCAATCACCAGGGGAGACCCAGTACTTC.

The genes are TRBV5-8 and TRBJ2-1; tentative D call: TRBD1 (6 bases). The CDR3 is 14 residues long. The V and J ends lost 4 bases and 6 bases respectively, with 14 bases between them. Germline CDR1 and CDR2: SGHTS and YDEGEE. Written as DNA, the CDR3 is TGTGCCAGCAGCCATCAGGGGTCCGGCAATGAGCAGTTCTTC. It specifies CASSHQGSGNEQFF.

The chain employs TRBV5-6 and TRBJ1-5; TRBD1 is a possible D gene (6 bases). The germline V gene has CDR1 SGHDT and CDR2 YYEEEE. The germline V and J ends were trimmed by 1 base and 3 bases, with 14 bases remaining between them. CDR3 length equals 16 residues. The CDR3 here is CASSLNPDSLNQPQHF. CDR3 DNA: TGTGCCAGCAGCTTGAACCCGGACAGCCTCAATCAGCCCCAGCATTTT.